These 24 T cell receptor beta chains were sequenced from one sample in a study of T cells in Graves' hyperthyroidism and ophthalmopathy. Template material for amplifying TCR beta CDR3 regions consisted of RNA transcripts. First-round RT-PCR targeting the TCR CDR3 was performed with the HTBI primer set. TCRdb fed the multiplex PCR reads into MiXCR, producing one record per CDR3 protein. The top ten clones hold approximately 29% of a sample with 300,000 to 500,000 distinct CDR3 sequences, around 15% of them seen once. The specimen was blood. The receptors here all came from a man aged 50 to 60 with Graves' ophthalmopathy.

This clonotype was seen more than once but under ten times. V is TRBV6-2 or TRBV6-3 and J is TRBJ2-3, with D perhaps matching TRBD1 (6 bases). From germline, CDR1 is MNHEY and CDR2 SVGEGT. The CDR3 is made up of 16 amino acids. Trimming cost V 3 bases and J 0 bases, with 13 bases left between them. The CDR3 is CASSYDRPPSTDTQYF. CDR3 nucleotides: TGTGCCAGCAGTTATGACAGGCCGCCTAGCACAGATACGCAGTATTTT.

The CDR3 protein is CAIRLDRETYEQYF. The DNA of the CDR3 is TGTGCCATCAGGCTTGACAGAGAGACCTACGAGCAGTACTTC. This sequence joins TRBV10-3 and TRBJ2-7, with D possibly being TRBD1 (5 bases). The CDR3 is 14 amino acids. The germline V gene has CDR1 ENHRY and CDR2 SYGVKD. V was trimmed by 6 bases and J by 2 bases, leaving 14 bases between them.

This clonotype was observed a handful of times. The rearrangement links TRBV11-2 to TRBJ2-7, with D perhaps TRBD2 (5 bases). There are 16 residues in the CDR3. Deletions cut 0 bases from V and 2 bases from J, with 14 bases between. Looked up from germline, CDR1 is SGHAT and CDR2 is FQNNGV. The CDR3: CASSLDSSRLTYEQYF. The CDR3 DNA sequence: TGTGCCAGCAGCTTAGATTCTTCTAGACTAACCTACGAGCAGTACTTC.

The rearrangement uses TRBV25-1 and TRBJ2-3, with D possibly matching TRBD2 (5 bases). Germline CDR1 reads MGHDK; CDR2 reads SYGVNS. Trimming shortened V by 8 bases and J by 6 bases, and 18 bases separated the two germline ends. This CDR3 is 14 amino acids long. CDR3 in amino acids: CASGPFEGIDTQYF. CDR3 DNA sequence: TGTGCCAGCGGTCCATTCGAGGGAATTGATACGCAGTATTTT.

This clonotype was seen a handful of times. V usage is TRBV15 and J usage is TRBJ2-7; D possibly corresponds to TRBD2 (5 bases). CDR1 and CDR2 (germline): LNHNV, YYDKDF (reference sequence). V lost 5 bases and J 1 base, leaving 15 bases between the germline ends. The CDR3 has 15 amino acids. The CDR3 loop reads CATSFKRNPSYEQYF. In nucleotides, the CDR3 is TGTGCCACCAGCTTTAAGCGGAACCCTTCCTACGAGCAGTACTTC.

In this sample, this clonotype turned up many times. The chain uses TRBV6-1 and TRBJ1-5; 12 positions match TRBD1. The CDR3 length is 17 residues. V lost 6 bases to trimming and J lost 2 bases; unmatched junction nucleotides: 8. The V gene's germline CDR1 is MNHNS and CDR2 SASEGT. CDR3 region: CASSTGTGGFGNQPQHF. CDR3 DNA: TGTGCCAGCAGCACCGGGACAGGGGGCTTTGGCAATCAGCCCCAGCATTTT.

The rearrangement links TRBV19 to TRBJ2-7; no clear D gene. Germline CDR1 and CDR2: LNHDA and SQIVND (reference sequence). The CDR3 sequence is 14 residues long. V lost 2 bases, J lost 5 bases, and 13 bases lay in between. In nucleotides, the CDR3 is TGTGCCAGTAGTATATCCGGCACGCCCCACGAGCAGTACTTC. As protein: CASSISGTPHEQYF.

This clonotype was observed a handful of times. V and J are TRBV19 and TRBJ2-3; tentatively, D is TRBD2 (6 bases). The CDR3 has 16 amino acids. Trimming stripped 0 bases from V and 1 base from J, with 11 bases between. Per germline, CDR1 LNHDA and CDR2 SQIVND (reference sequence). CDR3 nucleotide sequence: TGTGCCAGTAGTATAGAGGGCGCGGGACGCACAGATACGCAGTATTTT. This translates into CASSIEGAGRTDTQYF.

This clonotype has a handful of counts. The CDR3 spells CASSPGSEQYF. The CDR3 bases are TGTGCCAGCTCACCGGGTTCCGAGCAGTACTTC. This rearrangement joins TRBV18 to TRBJ2-7; no firm D call. CDR1 KGHSH and CDR2 LQKENI come from the germline V gene. CDR3 length: 11 residues. The ends were cut back, 3 bases at V and 6 bases at J, with 6 bases in the middle.

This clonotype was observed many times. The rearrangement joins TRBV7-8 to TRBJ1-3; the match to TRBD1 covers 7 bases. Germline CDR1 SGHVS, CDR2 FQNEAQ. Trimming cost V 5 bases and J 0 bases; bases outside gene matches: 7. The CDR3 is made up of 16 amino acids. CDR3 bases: TGTGCCAGCAGCCCATCGACAGGGAGCTCTGGAAACACCATATATTTT. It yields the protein CASSPSTGSSGNTIYF.

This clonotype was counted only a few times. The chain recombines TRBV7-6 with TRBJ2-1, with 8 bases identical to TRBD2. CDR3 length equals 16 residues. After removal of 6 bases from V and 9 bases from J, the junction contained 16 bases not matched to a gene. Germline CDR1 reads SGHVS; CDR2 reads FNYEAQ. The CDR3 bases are TGTGCCAGCAGTATGCCCCCTGCGGGAGGCGGCTTTGAGCAGTTCTTC. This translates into CASSMPPAGGGFEQFF.

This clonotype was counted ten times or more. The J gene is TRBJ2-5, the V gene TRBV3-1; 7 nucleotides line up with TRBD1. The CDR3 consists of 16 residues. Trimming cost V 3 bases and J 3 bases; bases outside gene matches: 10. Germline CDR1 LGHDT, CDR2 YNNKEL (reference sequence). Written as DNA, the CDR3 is TGTGCCAGCAGCCAGACCGGGACAGAGGAGAAAGAGACCCAGTACTTC. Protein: CASSQTGTEEKETQYF.

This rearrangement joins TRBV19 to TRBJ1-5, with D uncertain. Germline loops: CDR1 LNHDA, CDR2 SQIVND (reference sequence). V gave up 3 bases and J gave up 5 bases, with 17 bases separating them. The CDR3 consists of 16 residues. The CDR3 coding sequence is TGTGCCAGTAGTATTAGTCTAAGAGGGAACCATCAGCCCCAGCATTTT. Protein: CASSISLRGNHQPQHF.

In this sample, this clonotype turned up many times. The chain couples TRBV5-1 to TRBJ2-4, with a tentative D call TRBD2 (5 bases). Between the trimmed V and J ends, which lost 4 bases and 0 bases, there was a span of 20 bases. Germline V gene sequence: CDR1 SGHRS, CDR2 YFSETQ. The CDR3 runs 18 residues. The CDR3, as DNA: TGCGCCAGCAGCCACTCGGCTAGCCCGTTTGTAGCCAAAAACATTCAGTACTTC. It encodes CASSHSASPFVAKNIQYF.

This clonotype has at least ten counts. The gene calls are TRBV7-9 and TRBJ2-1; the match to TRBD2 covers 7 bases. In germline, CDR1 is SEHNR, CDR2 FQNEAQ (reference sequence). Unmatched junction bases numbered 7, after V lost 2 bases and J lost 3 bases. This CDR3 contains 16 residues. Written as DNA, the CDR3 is TGTGCCAGCAGCTTAACAATGGGCGGGAGCTACAATGAGCAGTTCTTC. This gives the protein CASSLTMGGSYNEQFF.

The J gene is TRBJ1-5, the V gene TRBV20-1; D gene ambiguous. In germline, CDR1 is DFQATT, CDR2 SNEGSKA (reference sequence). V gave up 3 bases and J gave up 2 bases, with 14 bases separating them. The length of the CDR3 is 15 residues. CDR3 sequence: CSASSHTMGNQPQHF. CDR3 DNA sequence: TGCAGTGCTAGTTCTCACACAATGGGCAATCAGCCCCAGCATTTT.

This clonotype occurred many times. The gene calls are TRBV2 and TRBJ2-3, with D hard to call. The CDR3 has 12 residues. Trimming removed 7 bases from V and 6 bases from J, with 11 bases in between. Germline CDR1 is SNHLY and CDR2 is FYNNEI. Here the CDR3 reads CASIRPGDTQYF. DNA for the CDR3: TGTGCCAGCATCCGACCCGGGGATACGCAGTATTTT.

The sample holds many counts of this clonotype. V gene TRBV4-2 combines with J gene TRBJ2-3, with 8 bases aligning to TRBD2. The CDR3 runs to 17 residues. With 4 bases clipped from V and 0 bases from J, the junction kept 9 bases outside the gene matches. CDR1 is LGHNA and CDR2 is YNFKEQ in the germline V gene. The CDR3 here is CASSPYSGSPSTDTQYF. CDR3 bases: TGTGCCAGCAGCCCATACAGCGGGAGCCCTAGCACAGATACGCAGTATTTT.

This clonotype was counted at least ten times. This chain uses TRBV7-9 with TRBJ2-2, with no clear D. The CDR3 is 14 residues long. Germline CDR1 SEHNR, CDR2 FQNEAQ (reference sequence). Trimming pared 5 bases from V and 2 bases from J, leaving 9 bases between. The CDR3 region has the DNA TGTGCCAGCAGCCATCAGATCAACACCGGGGAGCTGTTTTTT. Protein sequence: CASSHQINTGELFF.

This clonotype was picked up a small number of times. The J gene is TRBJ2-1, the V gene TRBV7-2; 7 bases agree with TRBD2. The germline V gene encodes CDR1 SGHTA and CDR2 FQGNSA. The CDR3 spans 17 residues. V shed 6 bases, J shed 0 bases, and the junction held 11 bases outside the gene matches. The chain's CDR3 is CASSLSVGGPSYNEQFF. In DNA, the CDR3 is TGTGCCAGCAGTTTATCGGTGGGAGGGCCCTCCTACAATGAGCAGTTCTTC.

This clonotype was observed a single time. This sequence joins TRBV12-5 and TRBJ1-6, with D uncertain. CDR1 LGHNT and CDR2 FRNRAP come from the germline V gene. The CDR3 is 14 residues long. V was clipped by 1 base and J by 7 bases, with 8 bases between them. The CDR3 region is CASGLEAENSPLHF. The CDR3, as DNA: TGTGCTAGTGGTTTGGAAGCAGAGAATTCACCCCTCCACTTT.

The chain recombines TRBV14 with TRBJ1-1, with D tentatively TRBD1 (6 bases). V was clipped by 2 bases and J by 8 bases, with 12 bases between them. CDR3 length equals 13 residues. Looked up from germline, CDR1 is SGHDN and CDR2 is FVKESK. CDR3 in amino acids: CASSQFRDKEAFF. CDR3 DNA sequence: TGTGCCAGCAGCCAATTCCGGGACAAAGAAGCTTTCTTT.

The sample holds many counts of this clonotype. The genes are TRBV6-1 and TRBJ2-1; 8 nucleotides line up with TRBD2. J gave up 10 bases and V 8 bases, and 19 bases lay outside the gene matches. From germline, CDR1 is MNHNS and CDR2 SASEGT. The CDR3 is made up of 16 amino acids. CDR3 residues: CASQIRGASGQGEQFF. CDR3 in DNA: TGTGCCAGCCAGATTAGGGGGGCTAGCGGGCAAGGCGAGCAGTTCTTC.

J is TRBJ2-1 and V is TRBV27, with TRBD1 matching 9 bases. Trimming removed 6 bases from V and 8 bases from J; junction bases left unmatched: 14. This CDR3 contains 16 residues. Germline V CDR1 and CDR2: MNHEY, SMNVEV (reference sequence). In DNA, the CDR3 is TGTGCCAGCAGCCCCCCCGGGACAGGGATTATTTATGAGCAGTTCTTC. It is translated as CASSPPGTGIIYEQFF.